A single T cell receptor (beta chain) is shown here with its context. This clone's antigen is unknown. Base quality data are lacking; no much larger clone is found one base away. Genomic DNA was extracted with the QIAamp DNA Blood Mini Kit and sent for immunoSEQ repertoire analysis. Using a standard quantity of genomic DNA template, multiplex PCR was run to amplify the CDR3 regions. The PCR products underwent sequencing on an Illumina platform. The study's own analysis went as follows. Alignment of sequences was done against a reference, and the V, D and J gene definitions came from IMGT. To get rid of PCR and sequencing errors, closely related sequences were merged using a nearest-neighbor clustering algorithm. V, D and J usage was analyzed in productive unique and total sequences using ImmunoSEQ Analyzer tools and R version 3.6.1. Imported from immuneACCESS, the table was reduced by TCRdb to in-frame sequences with V and J called. These copies leave out some clones; in studies compared against another copy, an unresolved V gene accounts for under half, and the cause of the remainder is not known. D and trimming were read from the DNA, whereas the V and J calls and clone size are those reported in that table. Recorded for this sample are 1,400 to 1,500 clones; 93% of them occurred a single time. The top ten clonotypes cover less than 3.5% of the sample.

The CDR3 numbers 17 residues from cysteine through phenylalanine. The entry retains the CDR3 DNA only, 51 bases that are in frame from base 1. V ends up 3 bases short and J 9 bases short, with an unmatched junction base count of 16. CDR1 is given as LNHDA and CDR2 as SQIVND, both from the germline V gene (reference sequence). The data were obtained in a study of immunodeficiency (dated by TCRdb to the late 2010s). For context, the study as a whole: Repertoire analysis was done to look for VDJ recombination defects and oligoclonality.

Before TCR sequencing, CD3+CD8+ T cells were sorted from fresh PBMCs. Paper-wide results and their limitations: Entropy comparisons showed n=3 (open circles) for patients versus healthy controls; a thymic development effect was only suggested as possible. Severe oligoclonality, as judged by top-100 and total clonotype frequencies, was observed in patient CD8+ T cells but not in patient CD4+ T cells. Restricted TRB V-J pairing and lower productive entropy were observed in patient CD8+ T cells compared with control CD8+ T cells.

The clonotype originates from a human donor in good health. The V and J segments used are TRBV19 and TRBJ1-4; TRBD1 matches 7 bases in the middle. The sample was CD8+ T cells from blood. The nucleotide sequence is TGTGCCAGTAGTATTGTGGGGACAGCCGCCGTTTTGAAAAAACTGTTTTTT. Translation gives CASSIVGTAAVLKKLFF.